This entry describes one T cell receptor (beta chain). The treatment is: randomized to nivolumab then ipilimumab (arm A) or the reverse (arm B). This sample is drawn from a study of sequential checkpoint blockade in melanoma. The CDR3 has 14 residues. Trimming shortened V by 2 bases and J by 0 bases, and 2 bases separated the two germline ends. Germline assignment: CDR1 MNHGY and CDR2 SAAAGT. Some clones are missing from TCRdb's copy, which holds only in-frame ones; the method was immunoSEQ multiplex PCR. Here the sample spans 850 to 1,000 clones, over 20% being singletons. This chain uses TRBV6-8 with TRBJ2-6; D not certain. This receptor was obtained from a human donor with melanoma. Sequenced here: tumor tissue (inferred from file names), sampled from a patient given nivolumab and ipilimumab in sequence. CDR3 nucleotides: TGTGCCAGCAGTTACAACTCTGGGGCCAACGTCCTGACTTTC. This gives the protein CASSYNSGANVLTF.